The next 31 T cell receptor beta chains were all read from a single sample in a study of CD8 T cells in ankylosing spondylitis. One entry per CDR3 protein results from TCRdb running MiXCR on the 5' RACE reads. The sample has 300,000 to 350,000 distinct CDR3 sequences; about 14% are singletons. Sequenced: blood, either unsorted or a sorted T cell fraction (not recorded which). These receptors all stem from a male donor with ankylosing spondylitis or in good health (not recorded which).

V gene TRBV5-1 combines with J gene TRBJ1-1; TRBD1 aligns across 7 bases. The V gene's germline CDR1 is SGHRS and CDR2 YFSETQ. CDR3 length equals 14 residues. The junction had 7 bases not matched to a gene; V was cut back by 4 bases and J by 4 bases. The CDR3 protein is CASSMGQSTTEAFF. The CDR3 region has the DNA TGCGCCAGCAGCATGGGACAGTCGACCACTGAAGCTTTCTTT. The whole variable domain, filled in from reference TRBV5-1 and TRBJ1-1, reads KAGVTQTPRYLIKTRGQQVTLSCSPISGHRSVSWYQQTPGQGLQFLFEYFSETQRNKGNFPGRFSGRQFSNSRSEMNVSTLELGDSALYLCASSMGQSTTEAFFGQGTRLTVV.

This clonotype occurred a few times. V gene TRBV6-1 combines with J gene TRBJ2-5; no firm D call. The CDR3 is 14 residues long. Germline V gives CDR1 MNHNS, CDR2 SASEGT. V lost 9 bases and J 4 bases, leaving 18 bases between the germline ends. The CDR3 nucleotides read TGTGCCAGTTCCTATCCGGCCCCGGGAGAGACCCAGTACTTC. It encodes CASSYPAPGETQYF.

There are many counts of this clonotype. V gene TRBV6-1 combines with J gene TRBJ2-5; 13 bases line up with TRBD2. The CDR3 extends over 14 amino acids. Germline V CDR1 and CDR2: MNHNS, SASEGT. With 6 bases clipped from V and 4 bases from J, the junction kept 2 bases outside the gene matches. The CDR3 nucleotides are TGTGCCAGCAGACTAGCGGGAGGGCGAGAGACCCAGTACTTC. This encodes CASRLAGGRETQYF.

The rearrangement uses TRBV28 and TRBJ2-3; 11 bases match TRBD2. V shed 6 bases and J 8 bases; nucleotides not matched to a gene: 7. The CDR3 has 14 residues. The germline V gene encodes CDR1 MDHEN and CDR2 SYDVKM. The CDR3: CASSSTSGSRTQYF. CDR3 DNA: TGTGCCAGCAGCTCCACTAGCGGGAGCCGTACGCAGTATTTT.

This clonotype was picked up a small number of times. V and J are TRBV5-1 and TRBJ1-5, with D possibly TRBD1 on 5 matching bases. V was pared by 1 base and J by 5 bases, with 10 bases between. In germline, CDR1 is SGHRS, CDR2 YFSETQ. The CDR3 is 14 amino acids. The CDR3 nucleotides are TGCGCCAGCAGCTTGTCGTGGGGGGATCAGCCCCAGCATTTT. Its protein is CASSLSWGDQPQHF.

Only a few counts were recorded for this clonotype. The V gene is TRBV25-1, the J gene TRBJ2-7; D may be TRBD2 (7 bases). CDR3 length equals 13 residues. Deletions cut 7 bases from V and 3 bases from J, with 13 bases between. Germline lookup yields CDR1 MGHDK and CDR2 SYGVNS. CDR3 sequence reads: CASIRGGGYEQYF. CDR3 coding DNA: TGTGCCAGCATTAGGGGGGGAGGCTACGAGCAGTACTTC.

The chain's CDR3 is CASSPSWRRAYNEQFF. In nucleotides, the CDR3 is TGTGCCAGCAGCCCTTCGTGGCGCAGGGCCTACAATGAGCAGTTCTTC. The chain links TRBV3-1 to TRBJ2-1, with D possibly matching TRBD1 (5 bases). The CDR3 is made up of 16 amino acids. Between the trimmed V and J ends, which lost 4 bases and 2 bases, there was a span of 15 bases. Germline V gene data show CDR1 as LGHDT and CDR2 as YNNKEL (reference sequence).

This clonotype has more than one count but fewer than ten. The CDR3 sequence is CASSPAWQRKGDDYEQYF. In nucleotides, the CDR3 is TGTGCCAGCTCACCGGCGTGGCAGAGGAAGGGGGACGACTATGAGCAGTATTTT. V usage is TRBV18 and J usage is TRBJ2-3, with D possibly being TRBD1 (6 bases). Between the trimmed V and J ends, which lost 3 bases and 11 bases, there was a span of 30 bases. Germline CDR1 is KGHSH and CDR2 is LQKENI. The CDR3 has 18 amino acids.

The rearrangement uses TRBV21-1 and TRBJ2-1. TRBV21-1 is described as a pseudogene. This CDR3 is 11 amino acids long. The CDR3 loop is CANLLNNEQFF. In DNA, the CDR3 is TGTGCCAACCTGCTGAACAATGAGCAGTTCTTC.

This clonotype was counted a few times. The chain combines TRBV5-1 with TRBJ2-3, with 7 bases aligning to TRBD1. Looked up from germline, CDR1 is SGHRS and CDR2 is YFSETQ. The CDR3 loop spans 15 amino acids. J lost 3 bases, V lost 6 bases, and 10 bases had no gene match. DNA for the CDR3: TGCGCCAGCAACGACATAGGGGGCCCGACAGATACGCAGTATTTT. This gives the protein CASNDIGGPTDTQYF.

This clonotype was seen ten or more times. V and J are TRBV5-1 and TRBJ1-2; the D is unclear. V was clipped by 0 bases and J by 5 bases, with 8 bases between them. The CDR3 is made up of 13 amino acids. Looked up from germline, CDR1 is SGHRS and CDR2 is YFSETQ. DNA for the CDR3: TGCGCCAGCAGCTTGGGGACCGAATATGGCTACACCTTC. As protein: CASSLGTEYGYTF.

This clonotype was observed a handful of times. This sequence joins TRBV30 and TRBJ1-3; no firm D call. Germline CDR1 and CDR2: GTSNPN and SVGIG (reference sequence). The CDR3 runs to 15 residues. Trimming removed 8 bases from V and 0 bases from J, with 17 bases in between. This CDR3 reads CALVGDVYSGNTIYF. The CDR3 DNA follows: TGTGCCCTAGTTGGAGACGTCTACTCTGGAAACACCATATATTTT.

This clonotype was detected only a few times. This chain connects TRBV5-1 to TRBJ2-7, with 7 bases matching TRBD2. The ends lost 0 bases at V and 4 bases at J; junction bases unmatched: 10. This CDR3 has 16 amino acids. CDR1 SGHRS and CDR2 YFSETQ come from the germline V gene. The CDR3 is CASSLGSGKRDYEQYF. CDR3 sequence (DNA): TGCGCCAGCAGCTTGGGGTCGGGTAAGCGGGATTACGAGCAGTACTTC.

This clonotype has more than one count but fewer than ten. This rearrangement joins TRBV7-8 to TRBJ2-1, with D perhaps matching TRBD2 (6 bases). In germline, CDR1 is SGHVS, CDR2 FQNEAQ. V gave up 4 bases and J gave up 6 bases, with 16 bases separating them. The CDR3 is 15 amino acids. For the CDR3, the DNA is TGTGCCAGCAGCTCCCGGACTACTGGGGCCAATGAGCAGTTCTTC. Protein sequence: CASSSRTTGANEQFF.

In its sample, this clonotype was seen a few times. The chain is built from TRBV12-3 or TRBV12-4 and TRBJ1-3; no clear D gene. The CDR3 has 12 amino acids. The V gene lost 6 bases and the J gene lost 6 bases, with 9 bases spanning the gap. Here the CDR3 DNA reads TGTGCCAGCAGACTACTAGCAAACACCATATATTTT. This encodes CASRLLANTIYF.

The chain uses TRBV12-3 or TRBV12-4 and TRBJ1-2; 7 bases match TRBD1. The CDR3 has 15 residues. V trimming: 7 bases; J trimming: 2 bases; junction bases outside the gene matches: 10. The CDR3 coding sequence is TGTGCCAGCACCTCCCCCGGGACAGTAAACTATGGCTACACCTTC. Translated, it gives CASTSPGTVNYGYTF.

The CDR3 is CASSAGLLNYGYTF. CDR3 sequence (DNA): TGTGCCAGCAGCGCCGGCCTCTTAAACTATGGCTACACCTTC. The chain carries TRBV9 and TRBJ1-2, with D uncertain. CDR1 is SGDLS and CDR2 is YYNGEE in the germline V gene. The V gene lost 3 bases and the J gene lost 2 bases, with 11 bases spanning the gap. This CDR3 region has 14 residues.

The V call is TRBV29-1, the J call TRBJ1-2; 9 nucleotides agree with TRBD1. Germline V CDR1 and CDR2: SQVTM, ANQGSEA. Germline trimming cut 6 bases from V and 8 bases from J; bases unmatched to any gene: 10. The CDR3 spans 13 residues. The CDR3 loop reads CSVLGQGQGGYTF. The CDR3 nucleotides are TGCAGCGTGCTGGGACAGGGACAGGGCGGCTACACCTTC.

This rearrangement joins TRBV29-1 to TRBJ2-7; 8 bases fit TRBD1. CDR1 and CDR2 from the germline V gene are SQVTM and ANQGSEA. After removal of 7 bases from V and 2 bases from J, the junction contained 7 bases not matched to a gene. This CDR3 is 13 amino acids long. The CDR3 protein is CSASQGGPYEQYF. In DNA, the CDR3 is TGCAGCGCTTCACAGGGGGGACCCTACGAGCAGTACTTC.

This clonotype occurred a few times. V gene TRBV12-3 or TRBV12-4 combines with J gene TRBJ1-5; D remains unclear. V lost 9 bases to trimming and J lost 5 bases, with 14 bases between them. The CDR3 is 13 amino acids. The CDR3 is CASRAPEDQPQHF. In DNA, the CDR3 is TGTGCCAGTCGGGCACCAGAGGATCAGCCCCAGCATTTT.

This clonotype was seen more than once but under ten times. J is TRBJ2-7 and V is TRBV7-2, with TRBD2 identical over 10 bases. The V gene end was trimmed by 5 bases and the J gene end by 2 bases; junction bases not matched to a gene: 6. The germline CDR1 and CDR2 sequences are SGHTA and FQGNSA. The CDR3 extends over 15 amino acids. CDR3 sequence reads: CASSVTGTSAYEQYF. As DNA, the CDR3 is TGTGCCAGCAGCGTAACCGGGACTAGCGCCTACGAGCAGTACTTC.

V is TRBV29-1 and J is TRBJ2-3; possible D gene TRBD2, 5 bases. This CDR3 contains 13 residues. Trimming pared 7 bases from V and 5 bases from J, leaving 16 bases between. The V gene's germline CDR1 is SQVTM and CDR2 ANQGSEA. CDR3 region: CSAEGPVGDTQYF. For the CDR3, the DNA is TGCAGCGCTGAGGGCCCCGTCGGAGATACGCAGTATTTT.

This chain connects TRBV9 to TRBJ1-4; 8 bases agree with TRBD1. From germline, CDR1 is SGDLS and CDR2 YYNGEE. The V segment lost 4 bases and the J segment 5 bases; nucleotides outside the gene matches: 4. This CDR3 region has 14 residues. The CDR3 region is CASSTTGGNEKLFF. The CDR3 DNA reads TGTGCCAGCAGCACCACAGGGGGGAATGAAAAACTGTTTTTT.

This clonotype was detected only a few times. The chain is built from TRBV27 and TRBJ2-7; perhaps TRBD2 as D (6 bases). Germline V gene data show CDR1 as MNHEY and CDR2 as SMNVEV (reference sequence). The CDR3 covers 15 residues. V shed 5 bases and J shed 5 bases, with 19 bases lying between them. CDR3 protein: CASSPRGARANEQYF. CDR3 bases: TGTGCCAGCAGTCCCCGCGGGGCTAGGGCCAACGAGCAGTACTTC.

This clonotype was detected a few times. The chain employs TRBV12-3 or TRBV12-4 and TRBJ2-4; tentatively, D is TRBD1 or TRBD2 (5 bases each). The CDR3 is 19 amino acids. Between the trimmed V and J ends, which lost 7 bases and 3 bases, there was a span of 28 bases. DNA of the CDR3: TGTGCCAGCAACAAACCGGGACCCTACCCGGAGTGGGGCAAAAACATTCAGTACTTC. It yields the protein CASNKPGPYPEWGKNIQYF.

At least ten counts were recorded for this clonotype. V and J are TRBV10-3 and TRBJ1-1; 7 bases align to TRBD1. V lost 8 bases, J lost 4 bases, and 16 bases stayed unmatched. This CDR3 contains 16 residues. The V gene's germline CDR1 is ENHRY and CDR2 SYGVKD. This CDR3 reads CAIGTGEGNVVTEAFF. CDR3 nucleotides: TGTGCCATCGGTACAGGGGAGGGGAACGTGGTCACTGAAGCTTTCTTT.

This clonotype has more than one count but fewer than ten. The chain couples TRBV5-1 to TRBJ2-2; possibly TRBD1 for D (5 bases). Germline values: CDR1 SGHRS, CDR2 YFSETQ. CDR3 length: 13 residues. V was shortened by 10 bases and J by 2 bases, with 12 bases between the two germline ends. CDR3 nucleotides: TGCGCCGTGGGGCAGGCAAACACCGGGGAGCTGTTTTTT. Encoded protein: CAVGQANTGELFF. The full variable domain, with the rest looked up from reference TRBV5-1 and TRBJ2-2, is KAGVTQTPRYLIKTRGQQVTLSCSPISGHRSVSWYQQTPGQGLQFLFEYFSETQRNKGNFPGRFSGRQFSNSRSEMNVSTLELGDSALYLCAVGQANTGELFFGEGSRLTVL.

The chain links TRBV21-1 to TRBJ1-2. TRBV21-1 is noted as a pseudogene. The CDR3 contains 16 residues. CDR3 DNA: TGTGCCAGCAGCTCGCGGGAAGACAGCACTAACTATGGCTACACCTTC. Its protein product is CASSSREDSTNYGYTF.

There are many counts of this clonotype. The rearrangement links TRBV7-2 to TRBJ2-1; 13 nucleotides agree with TRBD2. The V and J ends lost 6 bases and 5 bases, in that order; junction bases with no gene match: 13. Germline CDR1 SGHTA, CDR2 FQGNSA. This CDR3 has 18 amino acids. In DNA, the CDR3 is TGTGCCAGCAGGTATAGCGCGTACGGGACTAGCGGGGACAATGAGCAGTTCTTC. As protein: CASRYSAYGTSGDNEQFF.

V usage is TRBV11-2 and J usage is TRBJ1-2; D is undetermined. CDR3 length: 13 residues. V lost 7 bases and J 4 bases, leaving 13 bases between the germline ends. Germline V lookup: CDR1 SGHAT, CDR2 FQNNGV. The CDR3 region has the DNA TGTGCCAGCACCTTCCTGGGCGGCTATGGCTACACCTTC. As protein: CASTFLGGYGYTF.

This clonotype was recorded many times. The chain joins TRBV29-1 to TRBJ2-1; tentatively, D is TRBD2 (6 bases). V shed 3 bases and J shed 15 bases, with 24 bases lying between them. Germline V CDR1 and CDR2: SQVTM, ANQGSEA. The CDR3 is made up of 14 amino acids. The DNA for the CDR3 is TGCAGCGTTGAGGTCCAATTAGCCAGGGAGGTCAGGTTCTTC. This codes for CSVEVQLAREVRFF.